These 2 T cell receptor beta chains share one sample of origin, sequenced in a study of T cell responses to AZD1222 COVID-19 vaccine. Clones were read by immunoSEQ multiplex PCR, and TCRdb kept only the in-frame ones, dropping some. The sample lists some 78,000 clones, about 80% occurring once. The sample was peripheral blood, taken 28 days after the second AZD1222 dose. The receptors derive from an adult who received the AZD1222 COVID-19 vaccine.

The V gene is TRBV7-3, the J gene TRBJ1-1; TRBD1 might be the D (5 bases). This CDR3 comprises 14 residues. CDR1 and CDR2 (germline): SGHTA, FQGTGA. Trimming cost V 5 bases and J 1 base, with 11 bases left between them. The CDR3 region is CASSIEGTNTEAFF. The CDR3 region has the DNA TGTGCCAGCAGCATCGAGGGGACGAACACTGAAGCTTTCTTT. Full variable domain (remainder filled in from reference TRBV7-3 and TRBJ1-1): GAGVSQTPSNKVTEKGKYVELRCDPISGHTALYWYRQSLGQGPEFLIYFQGTGAADDSGLPNDRFFAVRPEGSVSTLKIQRTERGDSAVYLCASSIEGTNTEAFFGQGTRLTVV.

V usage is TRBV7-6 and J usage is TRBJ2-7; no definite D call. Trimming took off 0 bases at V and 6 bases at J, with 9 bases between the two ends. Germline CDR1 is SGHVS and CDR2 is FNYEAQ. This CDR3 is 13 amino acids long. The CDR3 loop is CASSLAASAEQYF. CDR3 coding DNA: TGTGCCAGCAGCTTAGCGGCGTCGGCCGAGCAGTACTTC.